Below are 25 T cell receptor beta chains sequenced from a single sample in a study of blood T cell repertoires in COVID-19. TCRdb's copy holds only in-frame clones and misses some; the assay was immunoSEQ multiplex PCR. This sample carries more than 100,000 clones, around 84% of them seen once, and the ten largest clones take 2.4%. The sample comprised PBMCs or T cells enriched from blood (not recorded which). These receptors all stem from a middle-aged man with acute COVID-19.

A word on this clone: Its ends do not fully match the called genes, so a read error is possible. The rearrangement links TRBV7-7 to TRBJ2-2; the match to TRBD2 covers 9 bases. The V gene's germline CDR1 is SSHAT and CDR2 FNYEAQ (reference sequence). The CDR3 sequence is 16 residues long. The DNA for the CDR3 is TGTGCTAGCAGCTTGCGGGGGGGCAGTAACACCGGGGAGCTGTTTTTT. Protein product: CASSLRGGSNTGELFF.

The rearrangement uses TRBV9 and TRBJ1-2, with 9 bases aligning to TRBD1. CDR1 is SGDLS and CDR2 is YYNGEE in the germline V gene. CDR3 length equals 16 residues. V dropped 3 bases and J dropped 2; count of bases not matched to a gene: 8. The CDR3 DNA follows: TGTGCCAGCAGCGCGGGCCGGGACAGGGAAAACTATGGCTACACCTTC. This gives the protein CASSAGRDRENYGYTF.

The chain carries TRBV13 and TRBJ1-2, with no clear D. CDR3 length: 15 residues. V was clipped by 1 base and J by 0 bases, with 9 bases between them. Germline CDR1 is PRHDT and CDR2 is FYEKMQ (reference sequence). The CDR3 region has the DNA TGTGCCAGCAGCTTAGCCCCGACTGCTAACTATGGCTACACCTTC. Its protein is CASSLAPTANYGYTF.

The J gene is TRBJ2-7, the V gene TRBV6-1; 9 bases line up with TRBD1. The CDR3 spans 16 residues. Germline assignment: CDR1 MNHNS and CDR2 SASEGT. V was pared by 4 bases and J by 2 bases, with 9 bases of the junction left unmatched. The CDR3 DNA sequence: TGTGCCAGCAGTGTTTCCGGGACAGGGACGGCCTACGAGCAGTACTTC. Translation: CASSVSGTGTAYEQYF.

V and J are TRBV4-1 and TRBJ2-7; a weak D match, TRBD2 (7 bases). CDR1 and CDR2 from the germline V gene are MGHRA and YSYEKL. The CDR3 is 16 residues long. Trimming shortened V by 2 bases and J by 2 bases, and 16 bases separated the two germline ends. As DNA, the CDR3 is TGCGCCAGCAGCCAAAGAACCCGGGGGGACACCTACGAGCAGTACTTC. Protein sequence: CASSQRTRGDTYEQYF.

The J gene is TRBJ2-7, the V gene TRBV29-1; maybe TRBD2 (6 bases). V dropped 4 bases and J dropped 9 bases, with 16 bases sitting between them. The CDR3 length is 12 residues. Germline V gene data show CDR1 as SQVTM and CDR2 as ANQGSEA. The chain's CDR3 is CSVGASAAAQYF. The CDR3 DNA reads as TGCAGCGTTGGGGCTAGCGCGGCGGCGCAGTACTTC.

This clone was seen a handful of times. This CDR3 is CASSLPTRGAVQPQHF. In DNA form, the CDR3 reads TGCGCCAGCAGTCTCCCAACCAGGGGAGCGGTTCAGCCCCAGCATTTT. The chain combines TRBV23-1 with TRBJ1-5; possibly TRBD1 for D (6 bases). TRBV23-1 is assigned to the ORF class and has an uncertain function. This CDR3 is 16 amino acids long. V lost 4 bases to trimming and J lost 6 bases, with 19 bases between them.

This chain links TRBV5-1 with TRBJ1-5, with D tentatively TRBD1 (5 bases). CDR3 length equals 15 residues. The germline V and J ends were trimmed by 0 bases and 6 bases, with 13 bases remaining between them. Per the germline V gene, CDR1 is SGHRS and CDR2 is YFSETQ. CDR3 region: CASSLGQSGSQPQHF. DNA of the CDR3: TGCGCCAGCAGCTTGGGACAGTCCGGTAGTCAGCCCCAGCATTTT.

This chain connects TRBV6-5 to TRBJ2-7; D call uncertain. V lost 2 bases and J 1 base, leaving 9 bases between the germline ends. The CDR3 runs 14 residues. CDR1 MNHEY and CDR2 SVGAGI come from the germline V gene. Written as DNA, the CDR3 is TGTGCCAGCAGTTACACTCTAGGTTCCTACGAGCAGTACTTC. This codes for CASSYTLGSYEQYF.

This chain uses TRBV28 with TRBJ2-7, with a possible D match to TRBD1 (6 bases). The CDR3 runs 13 residues. The germline CDR1 and CDR2 sequences are MDHEN and SYDVKM. V shed 4 bases and J shed 4 bases, with 11 bases lying between them. The CDR3 region has the DNA TGTGCCAGCAGTTCCGAACAGGGTTACGAGCAGTACTTC. Translating it yields CASSSEQGYEQYF.

This rearrangement joins TRBV28 to TRBJ1-5; D is ambiguous. From germline, CDR1 is MDHEN and CDR2 SYDVKM. V lost 8 bases, J lost 3 bases, and 11 bases lay in between. The CDR3 sequence is 13 residues long. The CDR3 DNA is TGTGCCAGCCGAGGTGGGTACAATCAGCCCCAGCATTTT. Encoded protein: CASRGGYNQPQHF.

This clone was observed once. The rearrangement joins TRBV2 to TRBJ2-7; 13 nucleotides match TRBD2. The CDR3 has 15 amino acids. Germline V lookup: CDR1 SNHLY, CDR2 FYNNEI. The junction had 7 bases not matched to a gene; V was cut back by 6 bases and J by 5 bases. DNA of the CDR3: TGTGCCAGCAGGGTCGGACTAGCGGGAGTCCACGAGCAGTACTTC. Its translation: CASRVGLAGVHEQYF.

This clone was picked up a small number of times. The chain carries TRBV9 and TRBJ2-3; a possible D gene is TRBD2 (6 bases). The germline CDR1 and CDR2 sequences are SGDLS and YYNGEE. This CDR3 is 11 amino acids long. The V end was cut by 3 bases, the J end by 15 bases, with 14 bases between. The chain's CDR3 is CASSGGTLQYF. As DNA, the CDR3 is TGTGCCAGCAGCGGAGGGACTCTCCAATATTTT.

This chain connects TRBV30 to TRBJ2-7; D is undetermined. The CDR3 runs 13 residues. Per germline, CDR1 GTSNPN and CDR2 SVGIG (reference sequence). Trimming stripped 0 bases from V and 3 bases from J, with 9 bases between. CDR3: CAWSVPGDYEQYF. The CDR3 DNA follows: TGTGCCTGGAGTGTACCCGGAGACTACGAGCAGTACTTC. Drawing the rest from reference TRBV30 and TRBJ2-7, the complete variable domain is SQTIHQWPATLVQPVGSPLSLECTVEGTSNPNLYWYRQAAGRGLQLLFYSVGIGQISSEVPQNLSASRPQDRQFILSSKKLLLSDSGFYLCAWSVPGDYEQYFGPGTRLTVT.

The chain recombines TRBV3-1 (or the pseudogene TRBV3-2) with TRBJ2-2; 7 bases match TRBD1. Trimming cost V 3 bases and J 4 bases; bases outside gene matches: 5. CDR1 and CDR2 (germline): LGHDT, YNNKEL (reference sequence). The CDR3 is 15 residues long. CDR3 sequence reads: CASSHTGAGTGELFF. For the CDR3, the DNA is TGTGCCAGCAGCCATACAGGGGCGGGCACCGGGGAGCTGTTTTTT.

This clone was recorded only once. A junction boundary mismatches the germline segment, possibly from a read error. The chain is built from TRBV7-7 and TRBJ2-1; 9 bases line up with TRBD2. Per the germline V gene, CDR1 is SSHAT and CDR2 is FNYEAQ (reference sequence). The CDR3 length is 15 residues. CDR3 sequence (DNA): TGTGCTAGCAGCTTAGCAGCGGGAGGTTTCAATGAGCAGTTCTTC. Its protein product is CASSLAAGGFNEQFF.

This clone has a handful of counts. The rearrangement links TRBV5-1 to TRBJ1-3, with TRBD1 identical over 8 bases. Germline CDR1 SGHRS, CDR2 YFSETQ. The CDR3 covers 14 residues. Germline trimming cut 7 bases from V and 3 bases from J; bases unmatched to any gene: 6. DNA for the CDR3: TGCGCCAGCTCCGACAGGGGAGGTGGAAACACCATATATTTT. This codes for CASSDRGGGNTIYF.

The chain uses TRBV12-5 and TRBJ1-1; D is possibly TRBD1 (6 bases). The V gene's germline CDR1 is LGHNT and CDR2 FRNRAP. CDR3 length: 14 residues. The ends were cut back, 5 bases at V and 1 base at J, with 11 bases in the middle. CDR3 residues: CASGADSANTEAFF. CDR3 in DNA: TGTGCTAGTGGTGCGGACAGTGCGAACACTGAAGCTTTCTTT.

The chain carries TRBV9 and TRBJ2-3; tentatively, D is TRBD2 (5 bases). This CDR3 is 15 amino acids long. Germline assignment: CDR1 SGDLS and CDR2 YYNGEE. The V gene lost 1 base and the J gene lost 4 bases, with 13 bases spanning the gap. The CDR3 DNA reads as TGTGCCAGCAGCGTAACAGCGGTCGGGGCAGATACGCAGTATTTT. Its translation is CASSVTAVGADTQYF.

The V gene is TRBV13, the J gene TRBJ1-2; TRBD1 aligns across 12 bases. Germline trimming cut 1 base from V and 6 bases from J; bases unmatched to any gene: 12. The CDR3 extends over 18 amino acids. Germline CDR1 reads PRHDT; CDR2 reads FYEKMQ (reference sequence). The CDR3 spells CASSLAGTGGLLINGYTF. DNA of the CDR3: TGTGCCAGCAGCTTAGCCGGGACAGGGGGCCTCCTAATCAATGGCTACACCTTC. Filled out from reference TRBV13 and TRBJ1-2, the complete variable domain reads AAGVIQSPRHLIKEKRETATLKCYPIPRHDTVYWYQQGPGQDPQFLISFYEKMQSDKGSIPDRFSAQQFSDYHSELNMSSLELGDSALYFCASSLAGTGGLLINGYTFGSGTRLTVV.

This clone was recorded a few times. J is TRBJ2-3 and V is TRBV7-2; 12 positions agree with TRBD2. The CDR3 covers 16 residues. Germline CDR1 and CDR2: SGHTA and FQGNSA. With 1 base clipped from V and 4 bases from J, the junction kept 3 bases outside the gene matches. CDR3: CASSLGPSGGADTQYF. The CDR3 bases are TGTGCCAGCAGCTTAGGGCCTAGCGGGGGGGCAGATACGCAGTATTTT.

V and J are TRBV27 and TRBJ1-1, with D unresolved. Trimming cost V 6 bases and J 1 base, with 9 bases left between them. The CDR3 contains 13 residues. CDR1 is MNHEY and CDR2 is SMNVEV in the germline V gene (reference sequence). CDR3 region: CASRAPGNTEAFF. CDR3 sequence (DNA): TGTGCCAGCAGGGCTCCGGGGAACACTGAAGCTTTCTTT.

About this clone: The germline gene is not matched at one end of the junction; a read error may be the cause. This chain joins TRBV10-1 and TRBJ2-1; 9 nucleotides line up with TRBD2. In germline, CDR1 is WNHNN, CDR2 SYGVQD (reference sequence). There are 12 residues in the CDR3. DNA for the CDR3: TGCGCCAGCAGTGGCTCGGGGACTAGCTTGGTCTTC. Its translation is CASSGSGTSLVF.

The gene calls are TRBV7-3 and TRBJ2-6; 9 positions match TRBD1. The CDR3 spans 20 residues. Germline values: CDR1 SGHTA, CDR2 FQGTGA. V lost 6 bases, J lost 2 bases, and 17 bases stayed unmatched. The CDR3 here is CASSPQGRDRAPTGANVLTF. DNA for the CDR3: TGTGCCAGCAGTCCACAGGGGAGGGACAGGGCTCCTACTGGGGCCAACGTCCTGACTTTC.

This clone occurred a few times. The V call is TRBV19, the J call TRBJ1-2; 10 nucleotides line up with TRBD1. This CDR3 comprises 15 residues. Germline V gene sequence: CDR1 LNHDA, CDR2 SQIVND (reference sequence). Losses at the gene ends were 5 bases for V and 0 bases for J; bases not matched to a gene: 3. For the CDR3, the DNA is TGTGCCAGTAGTGCGACAGGGGGCCCTAACTATGGCTACACCTTC. This translates into CASSATGGPNYGYTF.